A single sample is the source of the 21 T cell receptor beta chains below, sequenced in a study of PD-1 blockade in classical Hodgkin lymphoma. Repertoires were generated with immunoSEQ multiplex PCR, while TCRdb's copy carries only in-frame clones and drops some. The sample shows more than 75,000 clones, roughly 91% of them seen only once. The time point is: cycle 4 day 1 (C4D1), after less than seven weeks of nivolumab. Every patient had relapsed following autologous stem cell transplantation, and cohorts differed in brentuximab vedotin exposure. Sample: peripheral blood mononuclear cells (PBMCs), taken before the fourth cycle of nivolumab. These receptors all stem from a human donor with classical Hodgkin lymphoma.

The V call is TRBV10-3, the J call TRBJ2-1; 9 bases match TRBD1. The CDR3 is 14 residues long. J gave up 6 bases and V 6 bases, and 6 bases lay outside the gene matches. Germline loops: CDR1 ENHRY, CDR2 SYGVKD. CDR3 sequence (DNA): TGTGCCATCAGCACACGACAGGGGGGCAATGAGCAGTTCTTC. It translates to CAISTRQGGNEQFF.

The chain carries TRBV27 and TRBJ2-3; 9 bases agree with TRBD2. Trimming at V came to 1 base and at J to 3 bases, leaving 2 bases not matched to a gene. The CDR3 is 15 amino acids. Germline CDR1 reads MNHEY; CDR2 reads SMNVEV (reference sequence). The CDR3 DNA sequence: TGTGCCAGCAGTTTATTCACTAGCGGGACAGATACGCAGTATTTT. It yields the protein CASSLFTSGTDTQYF.

The V and J genes are TRBV5-4 and TRBJ1-2; D not certain. Germline CDR1 reads SGHNT; CDR2 reads YYREEE (reference sequence). This CDR3 has 13 residues. Trimming removed 0 bases from V and 5 bases from J, with 8 bases in between. CDR3 sequence reads: CASSLDRDYGYTF. DNA of the CDR3: TGTGCCAGCAGCTTGGATAGGGATTATGGCTACACCTTC.

V gene TRBV6-5 combines with J gene TRBJ2-1, with 8 bases aligning to TRBD1. V was clipped by 8 bases and J by 7 bases; unmatched bases: 10. Germline V gene data show CDR1 as MNHEY and CDR2 as SVGAGI. This CDR3 has 14 amino acids. The CDR3 is CASVRTGNSNEQFF. The CDR3 nucleotides are TGTGCCAGCGTCAGGACAGGGAATAGTAATGAGCAGTTCTTC.

The chain carries TRBV10-3 and TRBJ2-2; tentatively, D is TRBD1 or TRBD2 (5 bases each). The germline V gene has CDR1 ENHRY and CDR2 SYGVKD. The CDR3 sequence is 14 residues long. The ends were cut back, 6 bases at V and 7 bases at J, with 15 bases in the middle. This chain's CDR3 is CAIRDSLGDGELFF. CDR3 nucleotide sequence: TGTGCCATCAGGGATAGCTTGGGGGACGGGGAGCTGTTTTTT.

The CDR3: CSVTGDGYGYTF. CDR3 bases: TGCAGCGTAACAGGGGACGGGTATGGCTACACCTTC. The chain combines TRBV29-1 with TRBJ1-2; 7 positions agree with TRBD1. CDR3 length: 12 residues. CDR1 SQVTM and CDR2 ANQGSEA come from the germline V gene. V shed 6 bases and J 5 bases; nucleotides not matched to a gene: 6.

The chain has TRBV5-1 and TRBJ1-4; D remains unclear. Deletions cut 4 bases from V and 8 bases from J, with 15 bases between. The CDR3 length is 14 residues. Germline-derived CDR1 and CDR2 are SGHRS and YFSETQ. This CDR3 reads CASSPPGLGEKLFF. The CDR3 DNA reads as TGCGCCAGCAGCCCCCCGGGCCTTGGGGAAAAACTGTTTTTT. Full variable domain (remainder filled in from reference TRBV5-1 and TRBJ1-4): KAGVTQTPRYLIKTRGQQVTLSCSPISGHRSVSWYQQTPGQGLQFLFEYFSETQRNKGNFPGRFSGRQFSNSRSEMNVSTLELGDSALYLCASSPPGLGEKLFFGSGTQLSVL.

The chain combines TRBV2 with TRBJ2-5, with D unresolved. This CDR3 has 14 amino acids. V was trimmed by 7 bases and J by 5 bases, leaving 17 bases between them. Germline-derived CDR1 and CDR2 are SNHLY and FYNNEI. CDR3 sequence reads: CASISTLTLETQYF. The CDR3 coding sequence is TGTGCCAGCATCTCGACTCTCACGCTGGAGACCCAGTACTTC.

This rearrangement joins TRBV6-1 to TRBJ2-5; D uncertain. The J call could be wrong; TRBJ2-7 is a better fit for the DNA end. Germline V gives CDR1 MNHNS, CDR2 SASEGT. The CDR3 contains 12 residues. CDR3: CASFAISYEQYF. The CDR3 nucleotides read TGTGCCAGCTTTGCTATTTCCTACGAGCAGTACTTC.

The rearrangement uses TRBV15 and TRBJ1-5; D gene unclear. This CDR3 contains 15 residues. Germline V gene sequence: CDR1 LNHNV, CDR2 YYDKDF (reference sequence). Between the trimmed V and J ends, which lost 3 bases and 6 bases, there was a span of 15 bases. CDR3 protein: CATSSPPRFSQPQHF. CDR3 DNA: TGTGCCACCAGCAGTCCCCCCAGGTTTTCTCAGCCCCAGCATTTT. Variable domain in full (rest from reference TRBV15 and TRBJ1-5): DAMVIQNPRYQVTQFGKPVTLSCSQTLNHNVMYWYQQKSSQAPKLLFHYYDKDFNNEADTPDNFQSRRPNTSFCFLDIRSPGLGDTAMYLCATSSPPRFSQPQHFGDGTRLSIL.

The rearrangement joins TRBV14 to TRBJ1-1, with D perhaps TRBD1 (6 bases). CDR1 and CDR2 (germline): SGHDN, FVKESK. CDR3 length equals 15 residues. V was cut by 4 bases and J by 2 bases, with 14 bases left in between. In DNA, the CDR3 is TGTGCCAGCAGCCCTCCGGACAGATTTAACACTGAAGCTTTCTTT. It specifies CASSPPDRFNTEAFF.

This sequence joins TRBV6-5 and TRBJ2-7, with a possible D match to TRBD1 (5 bases). Trimming shortened V by 6 bases and J by 3 bases, and 12 bases separated the two germline ends. The length of the CDR3 is 13 residues. Germline loops: CDR1 MNHEY, CDR2 SVGAGI. CDR3 sequence: CASSQGIGYEQYF. As DNA, the CDR3 is TGTGCCAGCAGCCAGGGAATCGGCTACGAGCAGTACTTC.

This chain links TRBV10-1 with TRBJ1-1, with D perhaps matching TRBD1 (6 bases). Germline V gene sequence: CDR1 WNHNN, CDR2 SYGVQD (reference sequence). The CDR3 extends over 13 amino acids. V shed 8 bases and J shed 4 bases, with 14 bases lying between them. CDR3 sequence: CASGATGSTEAFF. DNA for the CDR3: TGCGCCAGCGGCGCTACAGGGTCCACTGAAGCTTTCTTT.

This chain joins TRBV6-5 and TRBJ2-5, with a weak D call TRBD1 (6 bases). This CDR3 comprises 13 residues. V lost 2 bases to trimming and J lost 5 bases, with 9 bases between them. Germline CDR1 reads MNHEY; CDR2 reads SVGAGI. The DNA for the CDR3 is TGTGCCAGCAGTTACGGACAGTATGAGACCCAGTACTTC. This translates into CASSYGQYETQYF.

DNA of the CDR3: TGTGCCAGCTCACCGGCGAGAGTCTCTGGAAACACCATATATTTT. Translating it yields CASSPARVSGNTIYF. The chain is built from TRBV18 and TRBJ1-3; D is unresolved. Germline CDR1 is KGHSH and CDR2 is LQKENI. This CDR3 is built from 15 residues. V lost 3 bases, J lost 0 bases, and 9 bases lay in between. Combining the CDR3 with reference TRBV18 and TRBJ1-3 gives the whole variable domain NAGVMQNPRHLVRRRGQEARLRCSPMKGHSHVYWYRQLPEEGLKFMVYLQKENIIDESGMPKERFSAEFPKEGPSILRIQQVVRGDSAAYFCASSPARVSGNTIYFGEGSWLTVV.

V usage is TRBV30 and J usage is TRBJ1-2, with 9 bases identical to TRBD1. V shed 4 bases and J 8 bases; nucleotides not matched to a gene: 5. The length of the CDR3 is 12 residues. Germline loops: CDR1 GTSNPN, CDR2 SVGIG (reference sequence). Here the CDR3 DNA reads TGTGCCTGGATACAGGGGGCTAGCGGCTACACCTTC. Amino acid sequence: CAWIQGASGYTF.

The J gene is TRBJ2-2, the V gene TRBV10-3; D ambiguous. CDR1 is ENHRY, CDR2 SYGVKD, per germline. The germline V and J ends were trimmed by 4 bases and 3 bases, with 9 bases remaining between them. The CDR3 contains 14 residues. CDR3 amino acids: CAISGPSDTGELFF. CDR3 DNA sequence: TGTGCCATCAGTGGCCCCTCAGACACCGGGGAGCTGTTTTTT.

The chain combines TRBV19 with TRBJ2-6, with D unresolved. The CDR3 is 17 residues long. Germline V gives CDR1 LNHDA, CDR2 SQIVND (reference sequence). Trimming took off 1 base at V and 0 bases at J, with 10 bases between the two ends. In DNA form, the CDR3 reads TGTGCCAGTAGTATAGGGCTGACCCTCTCTGGGGCCAACGTCCTGACTTTC. It translates to CASSIGLTLSGANVLTF.

The table lists this clone with a few counts. CDR3 nucleotides: TGTGCCAGCAGTGAACGGCTTGACGAAGAGCATTTT. As protein: CASSERLDEEHF. V usage is TRBV2 and J usage is TRBJ1-5, with D unresolved. CDR1 is SNHLY and CDR2 is FYNNEI in the germline V gene. Trimming stripped 2 bases from V and 14 bases from J, with 13 bases between. The CDR3 extends over 12 amino acids. The full variable domain, rest sourced from reference TRBV2 and TRBJ1-5, is EPEVTQTPSHQVTQMGQEVILRCVPISNHLYFYWYRQILGQKVEFLVSFYNNEISEKSEIFDDQFSVERPDGSNFTLKIRSTKLEDSAMYFCASSERLDEEHFGDGTRLSIL.

This chain uses TRBV10-3 with TRBJ2-1, with 9 bases aligning to TRBD2. This CDR3 region has 17 residues. The V and J ends lost 11 bases and 4 bases, in that order; junction bases with no gene match: 18. From germline, CDR1 is ENHRY and CDR2 SYGVKD. CDR3 protein: CAPHKTGQREDYNEQFF. The CDR3 DNA is TGTGCCCCTCATAAAACTGGCCAGCGGGAGGATTACAATGAGCAGTTCTTC.

The rearrangement links TRBV27 to TRBJ1-5, with D perhaps matching TRBD1 (5 bases). The CDR3 spans 13 residues. Trimming left V 5 bases short and J 4 bases short, with 9 bases between. Germline CDR1 and CDR2: MNHEY and SMNVEV (reference sequence). CDR3 DNA: TGTGCCAGCAGTCCCTGGGGGAATCAGCCCCAGCATTTT. Translated: CASSPWGNQPQHF.